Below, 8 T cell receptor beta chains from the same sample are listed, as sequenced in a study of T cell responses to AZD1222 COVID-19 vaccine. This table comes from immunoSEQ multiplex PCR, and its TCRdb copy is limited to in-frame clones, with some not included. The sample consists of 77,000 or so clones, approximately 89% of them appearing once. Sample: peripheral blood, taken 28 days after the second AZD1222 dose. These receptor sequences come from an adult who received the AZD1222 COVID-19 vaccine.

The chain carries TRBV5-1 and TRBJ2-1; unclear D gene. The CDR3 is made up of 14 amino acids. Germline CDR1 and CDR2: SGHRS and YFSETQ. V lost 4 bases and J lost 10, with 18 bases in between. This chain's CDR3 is CASSLPLGPPEQFF. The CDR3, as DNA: TGCGCCAGCAGCCTGCCCCTAGGTCCCCCGGAGCAGTTCTTC.

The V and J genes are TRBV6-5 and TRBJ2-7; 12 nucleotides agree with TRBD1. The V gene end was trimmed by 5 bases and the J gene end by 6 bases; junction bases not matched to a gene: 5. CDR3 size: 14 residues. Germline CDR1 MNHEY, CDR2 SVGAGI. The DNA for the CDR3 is TGTGCCAGCAGTACCGGGACAGGGGGCGGCGAGCAGTACTTC. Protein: CASSTGTGGGEQYF.

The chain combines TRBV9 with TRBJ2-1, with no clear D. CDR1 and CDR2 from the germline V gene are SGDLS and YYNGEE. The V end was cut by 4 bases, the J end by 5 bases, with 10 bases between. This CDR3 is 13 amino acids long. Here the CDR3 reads CASSYQPDNEQFF. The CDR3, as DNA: TGTGCCAGCAGCTACCAACCGGACAATGAGCAGTTCTTC.

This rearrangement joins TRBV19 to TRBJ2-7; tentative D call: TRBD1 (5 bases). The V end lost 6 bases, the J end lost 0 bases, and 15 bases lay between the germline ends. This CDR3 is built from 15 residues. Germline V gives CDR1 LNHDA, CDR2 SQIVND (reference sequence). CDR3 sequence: CASRSFTGVSYEQYF. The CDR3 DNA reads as TGTGCCAGTAGGAGCTTTACAGGAGTCTCCTACGAGCAGTACTTC.

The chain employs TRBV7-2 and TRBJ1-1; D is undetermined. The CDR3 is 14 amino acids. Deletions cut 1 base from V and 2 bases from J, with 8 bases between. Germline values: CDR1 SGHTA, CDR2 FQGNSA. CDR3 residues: CASSLVGRNTEAFF. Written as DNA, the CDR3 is TGTGCCAGCAGCTTAGTTGGCAGAAACACTGAAGCTTTCTTT.

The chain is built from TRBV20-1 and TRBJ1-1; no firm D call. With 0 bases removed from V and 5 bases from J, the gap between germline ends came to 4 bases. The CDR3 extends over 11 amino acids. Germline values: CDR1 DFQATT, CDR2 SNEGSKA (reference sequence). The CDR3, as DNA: TGCAGTGCTAGAGATGGGACTGAAGCTTTCTTT. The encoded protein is CSARDGTEAFF.

In DNA, the CDR3 is TGTGCCAGCAGCTTAATCTTCGGGGCTAGCGGGAGTCCCTACGAGCAGTACTTC. Encoded protein: CASSLIFGASGSPYEQYF. J is TRBJ2-7 and V is TRBV7-3; 10 nucleotides align to TRBD2. The CDR3 is made up of 18 amino acids. Germline V gives CDR1 SGHTA, CDR2 FQGTGA. The junction had 11 bases not matched to a gene; V was cut back by 1 base and J by 2 bases.

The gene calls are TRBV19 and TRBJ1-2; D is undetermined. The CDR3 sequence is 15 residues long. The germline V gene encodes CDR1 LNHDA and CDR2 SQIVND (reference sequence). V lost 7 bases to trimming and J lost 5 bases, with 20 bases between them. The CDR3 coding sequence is TGTGCCAGTATTCTTGAGGGAAGTCAAACGTATGGCTACACCTTC. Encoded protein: CASILEGSQTYGYTF.